The rows below give T cell receptor beta chains drawn from one sample of a study of blood T cells in healthy people across ages. TCRdb ran MiXCR on the 5' RACE reads and lists one entry per CDR3 protein. Among almost 800,000 distinct CDR3 sequences, more than 45% were seen once, and the ten largest hold roughly 22%. The sample taken for sequencing was blood. The receptors were gathered from a young man in good health. The CDR3 runs from the conserved cysteine through the conserved F or W. D genes are given only for firm matches. Some rows have no size entry. The others give once, few or many, or a class for an expanded clone.

.,TRBJ1-1,TRBV4-3,.,TGCGCCAGCAGCCAAGAAGGCAGGAACACTGAAGCTTTCTTT,CASSQEGRNTEAFF
.,TRBJ2-5,TRBV7-2,few,TGTGCCAGCAGCTCCGTGGGCGGGGGCCTCCAAGAGACCCAGTACTTC,CASSSVGGGLQETQYF
TRBD2,TRBJ2-3,TRBV20-1,many,TGCAGTCCACCGGGCGGGAGGCGCACAGATACGCAGTATTTT,CSPPGGRRTDTQYF
.,TRBJ2-7,TRBV20-1,.,TGCAGTGCTAGAGCTCCAAACAGGCGCACTTACGAGCAGTACTTC,CSARAPNRRTYEQYF
.,TRBJ2-5,TRBV20-1,once,TGCAGTGCTCCCAAGGGGGATGGGCACGAGTACTTC,CSAPKGDGHEYF
.,TRBJ1-2,TRBV6-2/TRBV6-3,.,TGTGCCAGCAGGACGACGGTCTCAGTAGGTGGCTACACCTTC,CASRTTVSVGGYTF
TRBD1,TRBJ2-5,TRBV11-2,.,TGTGCCAGCAGACAAGAACAGGGGGGAGCGGATTGGGGGACCCAGTACTTC,CASRQEQGGADWGTQYF
.,TRBJ2-3,TRBV12-3/TRBV12-4,.,TGTGCCAGCAGTTTTAAGGAGGCAGATACGCAGTATTTT,CASSFKEADTQYF
.,TRBJ2-5,TRBV5-1,.,TGCGCCAGCAGCATAACCCCAGGGAGAGAGACCCAGTACTTC,CASSITPGRETQYF
TRBD1,TRBJ1-4,TRBV6-6,.,TGTGCCAGCAGTTACTCGACAGGGATTAATGAAAAACTGTTTTTT,CASSYSTGINEKLFF
.,TRBJ2-7,TRBV27,.,TGTGCCAGCAGTTCGGGGTTGGTGGTGTCCTACGAGCAGTACTTC,CASSSGLVVSYEQYF
.,TRBJ2-7,TRBV7-2,.,TGTGCCAGCAGCTACAGCAGGGCAGCCGTCGAGCAGTACTTC,CASSYSRAAVEQYF
.,TRBJ2-1,TRBV9,.,TGTGCCAGCAGCCCCCGGGTTCGCGACGAGCAGTTCTTC,CASSPRVRDEQFF
.,TRBJ2-5,TRBV2,few,TGTGCCACCCAAGGAGCAGGGGATTGGCGGGAGACCCAGTACTTC,CATQGAGDWRETQYF
TRBD1,TRBJ1-2,TRBV2,.,TGTGCCACACAGGGGTGGGATGGCTACACCTTC,CATQGWDGYTF
.,TRBJ2-1,TRBV21-1,.,TGTGCCAGCAGCGAGCGACAGGGAGGATTTGAGCAGTTCTTC,CASSERQGGFEQFF
TRBD1,TRBJ2-7,TRBV6-6,once,TGTGCCAGCAGTATGACAGGGTCCTACTCGGAGGAGTACTTC,CASSMTGSYSEEYF
.,TRBJ2-5,TRBV4-2,.,TGTGCCAGCAGCCAAGGGGTAGACCAAGAGACCCAGTACTTC,CASSQGVDQETQYF
.,TRBJ1-4,TRBV5-1,.,TGCGCCAGTAGCCGTTCCGGGGAAGGGGAAAAACTGTTTTTT,CASSRSGEGEKLFF
TRBD1,TRBJ2-7,TRBV5-6,.,TGTGCCAGCAGCCCTGCAGGGGGAGAAAACTACGAGCAGTACTTC,CASSPAGGENYEQYF
.,TRBJ2-3,TRBV4-2,.,TGTGCCAGCAGCCAAGATGGGGCCTCCCCCGGTTTGGATACGCAGTATTTT,CASSQDGASPGLDTQYF
.,TRBJ2-6,TRBV5-6,.,TGTGCCAGCAGCTTGGGACAACAAAGGCTCTCTGGGGCCAACGTCCTGACTTTC,CASSLGQQRLSGANVLTF
.,TRBJ2-1,TRBV12-5,.,TGTGCTAGTGGTTTGGCCGGGGACTTCTCCTACAATGAGCAGTTCTTC,CASGLAGDFSYNEQFF
.,TRBJ1-2,TRBV3-1,.,TGTGCCAGCAGCCCGGGGAGGAATCTTAACTATGGCTACACCTTC,CASSPGRNLNYGYTF
.,TRBJ2-7,TRBV28,once,TGTGCCAGCAGTTCGATGGGGTCGGGGGCCCGATACGAGCAGTACTTC,CASSSMGSGARYEQYF
TRBD2,TRBJ2-1,TRBV20-1,.,TGCAGTGCTAGAGATCTTCGGGGGGGCAGTGGTTATGAGCAGTTCTTC,CSARDLRGGSGYEQFF
.,TRBJ1-4,TRBV6-5,few,TGTGCCAGCAGTTATACGTCTGCAACTAATGAAAAACTGTTTTTT,CASSYTSATNEKLFF
TRBD1,TRBJ1-1,TRBV7-9,.,TGTGCCAGCAGCTTGGGCAGGGGGACGAATGATGAAGCTTTCTTT,CASSLGRGTNDEAFF
.,TRBJ1-2,TRBV29-1,few,TGCAGCGTTGAAGAAACGGGGGCCTATGGCTACACCTTC,CSVEETGAYGYTF
TRBD2,TRBJ2-7,TRBV6-5,.,TGTGCCAGCAGAGCGGGAGGTAATTCTGAGCAGTACTTC,CASRAGGNSEQYF
.,TRBJ2-7,TRBV28,.,TGTGCCAGCAGCCGGCGGGCCATTAACTACGAGCAGTACTTC,CASSRRAINYEQYF
TRBD2,TRBJ2-1,TRBV11-1,few,TGTGCCAGCAGCTCCCGGACTAGCGGTTACAATGAGCAGTTCTTC,CASSSRTSGYNEQFF
.,TRBJ2-7,TRBV5-1,.,TGCGCCAGCAGCTTGGATTTGGCCGTCCGCGAGCAGTACTTC,CASSLDLAVREQYF
.,TRBJ2-1,TRBV7-8,few,TGTGCCAGCAGCTTAGCTGTCGCCTACAATGAGCAGTTCTTC,CASSLAVAYNEQFF
.,TRBJ2-7,TRBV20-1,few,TGCAGTGCTAGCCCTGGGGAATCCTACGAGCAGTACTTC,CSASPGESYEQYF
.,TRBJ2-5,TRBV7-3,.,TGTGCCAGCAGCGCCACGCCTAGCGCGCAAGAGACCCAGTACTTC,CASSATPSAQETQYF
.,TRBJ2-1,TRBV5-5,few,TGTGCCAGCATTCGCGGAAGCTCCTACAATGAGCAGTTCTTC,CASIRGSSYNEQFF
.,TRBJ2-1,TRBV6-2/TRBV6-3,.,TGTGCCAGCAGTCCCTCAACCACGGGTGTGCAGTTCTTC,CASSPSTTGVQFF
TRBD1,TRBJ1-2,TRBV20-1,.,TGCAGTGCCCAGACAGGGTTCACCGTCTATGGCTACACCTTC,CSAQTGFTVYGYTF
TRBD2,TRBJ2-7,TRBV11-2,few,TGTGCCAGCAGCTTAGGACGGGGGGAACGGCATGAGCAGTACTTC,CASSLGRGERHEQYF